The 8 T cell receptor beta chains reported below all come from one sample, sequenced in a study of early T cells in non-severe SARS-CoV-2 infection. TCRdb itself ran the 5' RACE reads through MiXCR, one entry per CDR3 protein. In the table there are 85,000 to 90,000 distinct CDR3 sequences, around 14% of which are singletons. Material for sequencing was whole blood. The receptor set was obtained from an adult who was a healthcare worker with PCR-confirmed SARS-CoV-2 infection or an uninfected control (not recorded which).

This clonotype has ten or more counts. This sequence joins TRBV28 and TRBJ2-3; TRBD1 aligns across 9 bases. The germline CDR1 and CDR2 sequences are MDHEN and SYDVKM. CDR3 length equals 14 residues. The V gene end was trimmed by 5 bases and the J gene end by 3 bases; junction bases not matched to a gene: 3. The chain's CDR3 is CASSPDRGTDTQYF. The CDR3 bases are TGTGCCAGCAGTCCCGACAGGGGGACAGATACGCAGTATTTT.

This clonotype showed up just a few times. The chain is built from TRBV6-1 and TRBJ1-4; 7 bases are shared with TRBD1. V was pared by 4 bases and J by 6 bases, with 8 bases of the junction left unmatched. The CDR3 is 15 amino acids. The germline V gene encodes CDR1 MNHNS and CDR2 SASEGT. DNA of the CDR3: TGTGCCAGCAGTGCAACGACAGGGTACGATGAAAAACTGTTTTTT. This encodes CASSATTGYDEKLFF.

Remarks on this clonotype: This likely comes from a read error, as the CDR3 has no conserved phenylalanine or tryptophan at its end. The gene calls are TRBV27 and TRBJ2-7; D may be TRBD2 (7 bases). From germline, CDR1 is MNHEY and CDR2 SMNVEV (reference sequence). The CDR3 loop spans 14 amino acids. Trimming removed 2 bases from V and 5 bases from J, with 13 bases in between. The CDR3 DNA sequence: TGTGCCAGCAGTTTAGGGGGGGCCGGACACGAGCAGTACTTA. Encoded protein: CASSLGGAGHEQYL.

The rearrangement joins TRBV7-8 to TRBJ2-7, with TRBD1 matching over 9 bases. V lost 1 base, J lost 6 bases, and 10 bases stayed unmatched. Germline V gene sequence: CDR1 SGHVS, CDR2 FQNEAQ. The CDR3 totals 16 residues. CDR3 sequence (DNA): TGTGCCAGCAGCTTAGTGCATACAGGGGGCCTTCGCGAGCAGTACTTC. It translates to CASSLVHTGGLREQYF.

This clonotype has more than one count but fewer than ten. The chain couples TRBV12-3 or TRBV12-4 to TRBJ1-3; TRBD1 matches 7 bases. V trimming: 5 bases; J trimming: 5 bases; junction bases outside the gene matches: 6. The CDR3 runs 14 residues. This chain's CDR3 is CASSLTGQRNTIYF. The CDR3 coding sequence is TGTGCCAGCAGTCTGACAGGGCAGAGAAACACCATATATTTT.

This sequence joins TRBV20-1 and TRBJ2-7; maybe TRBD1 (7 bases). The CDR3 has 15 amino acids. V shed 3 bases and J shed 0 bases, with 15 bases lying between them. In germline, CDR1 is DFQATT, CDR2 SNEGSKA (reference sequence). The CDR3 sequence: CSASAPGGSSYEQYF. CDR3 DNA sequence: TGCAGTGCTAGTGCCCCAGGGGGGAGCTCCTACGAGCAGTACTTC.

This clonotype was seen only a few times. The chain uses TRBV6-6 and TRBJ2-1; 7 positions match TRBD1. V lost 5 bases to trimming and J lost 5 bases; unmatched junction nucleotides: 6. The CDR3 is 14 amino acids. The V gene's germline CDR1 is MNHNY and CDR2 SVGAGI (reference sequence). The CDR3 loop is CASSTGQDNNEQFF. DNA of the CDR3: TGTGCCAGCAGTACCGGACAGGATAACAATGAGCAGTTCTTC.

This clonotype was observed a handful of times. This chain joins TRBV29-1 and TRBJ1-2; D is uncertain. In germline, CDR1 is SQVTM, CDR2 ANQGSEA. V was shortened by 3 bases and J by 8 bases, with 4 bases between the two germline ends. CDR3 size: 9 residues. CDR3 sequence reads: CSVEPGYTF. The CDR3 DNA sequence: TGCAGCGTTGAGCCAGGCTACACCTTC.